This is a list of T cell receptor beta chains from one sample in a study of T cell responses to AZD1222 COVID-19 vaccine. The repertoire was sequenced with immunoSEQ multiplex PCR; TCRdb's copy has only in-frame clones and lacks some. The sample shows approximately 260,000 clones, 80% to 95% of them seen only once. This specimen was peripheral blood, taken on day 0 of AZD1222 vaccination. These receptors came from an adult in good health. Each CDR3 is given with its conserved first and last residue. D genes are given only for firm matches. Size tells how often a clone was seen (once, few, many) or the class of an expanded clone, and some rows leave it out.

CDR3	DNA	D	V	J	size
CASSSYLENTEAFF	TGTGCCAGCAGCAGCTATCTCGAGAACACTGAAGCTTTCTTT	NA	TRBV3-1/TRBV3-2	TRBJ1-1	NA
CASSFEGKYWEGNTIYF	TGTGCCAGCAGCTTCGAGGGCAAATACTGGGAAGGAAACACCATATATTTT	NA	TRBV5-4	TRBJ1-3	NA
CASSPTGISNQPQHF	TGTGCCAGCAGCCCGACAGGGATTAGCAATCAGCCCCAGCATTTT	TRBD1	TRBV27	TRBJ1-5	NA
CASSQGWGRQGTYEQYF	TGTGCCAGCAGCCAAGGGTGGGGTCGACAGGGAACCTACGAGCAGTACTTC	TRBD1	TRBV3-1/TRBV3-2	TRBJ2-7	NA
CASSGRDSINEQFF	TGTGCCAGCAGCGGGCGGGACAGCATCAATGAGCAGTTCTTC	NA	TRBV9	TRBJ2-1	NA
CASSITGVAKNIQYF	TGTGCCAGTAGTATTACAGGGGTAGCCAAAAACATTCAGTACTTC	TRBD1	TRBV19	TRBJ2-4	NA
CASRLTSGGNEQFF	TGCGCCAGCCGGCTGACTAGCGGAGGGAATGAGCAGTTCTTC	TRBD2	TRBV5-1	TRBJ2-1	NA
CSVRQGGIAEAFF	TGCAGCGTTCGACAGGGCGGGATCGCTGAAGCTTTCTTT	TRBD1	TRBV29-1	TRBJ1-1	NA
CASSADRGNTEAFF	TGTGCCAGCTCAGCGGACAGGGGAAACACTGAAGCTTTCTTT	TRBD1	TRBV18	TRBJ1-1	NA
CASTQGGRAGQPQHF	TGTGCCAGCACCCAGGGGGGCAGGGCCGGGCAGCCCCAGCATTTT	TRBD1	TRBV2	TRBJ1-5	NA
CASSLMDNQPQHF	TGTGCCAGCAGCTTAATGGACAATCAGCCCCAGCATTTT	NA	TRBV7-9	TRBJ1-5	NA
CASSLTGTTGELFF	TGTGCCAGCAGTCTCACCGGGACCACCGGGGAGCTGTTTTTT	NA	TRBV7-3	TRBJ2-2	NA
CATRPGQTNTGELFF	TGTGCCACCAGACCGGGACAGACTAACACCGGGGAGCTGTTTTTT	TRBD1	TRBV28	TRBJ2-2	NA
CASSQEGQPQHF	TGTGCCAGCAGCCAAGAAGGTCAGCCCCAGCATTTT	NA	TRBV3-1/TRBV3-2	TRBJ1-5	NA
CASSEYVGTEEQYF	TGTGCCAGCAGTGAATATGTTGGGACGGAGGAGCAGTACTTC	NA	TRBV25-1	TRBJ2-7	NA
CASSHPKGEVGEQYF	TGCGCCAGCAGCCACCCCAAAGGGGAGGTTGGCGAGCAGTACTTC	NA	TRBV4-1	TRBJ2-7	NA
CASTRPPGQGFSEQFF	TGTGCCAGCACCCGGCCACCGGGACAGGGGTTTAGTGAGCAGTTCTTC	TRBD1	TRBV5-8	TRBJ2-1	NA
CAWSANEQFF	TGTGCCTGGAGTGCAAATGAGCAGTTCTTC	NA	TRBV30	TRBJ2-1	NA
CASSLWSGGADQPQHF	TGTGCCAGCAGTTTATGGTCAGGGGGGGCGGATCAGCCCCAGCATTTT	TRBD1	TRBV28	TRBJ1-5	few
CASSFGTGAGEKLFF	TGTGCCAGCAGCTTCGGGACAGGGGCTGGTGAAAAACTGTTTTTT	TRBD1	TRBV3-1/TRBV3-2	TRBJ1-4	NA
CASSPGPSTAYEQYF	TGTGCCAGCTCACCAGGGCCCTCGACAGCCTACGAGCAGTACTTC	NA	TRBV18	TRBJ2-7	NA
CASSLGAGPNYGYTF	TGTGCCAGCAGCTTGGGGGCAGGCCCTAACTATGGCTACACCTTC	NA	TRBV5-4	TRBJ1-2	NA
CASSLRAASGETQYF	TGTGCCAGCAGCTTACGTGCAGCAAGCGGGGAGACCCAGTACTTC	NA	TRBV7-3	TRBJ2-5	NA
CASSPTASGELFF	TGTGCCAGCAGCCCGACTGCTTCCGGGGAGCTGTTTTTT	NA	TRBV7-9	TRBJ2-2	NA
CASSWGQGGTGELFF	TGTGCCAGCAGCTGGGGACAGGGAGGCACCGGGGAGCTGTTTTTT	TRBD1	TRBV7-6	TRBJ2-2	NA
CASSFLDRVWGEKLFF	TGTGCCAGCAGTTTCCTTGACAGGGTATGGGGTGAAAAACTGTTTTTT	TRBD1	TRBV28	TRBJ1-4	NA
CASSQEGGRTPSYEQYF	TGTGCCAGCAGCCAAGAGGGCGGGAGGACACCTTCCTACGAGCAGTACTTC	TRBD2	TRBV3-1/TRBV3-2	TRBJ2-7	NA
CASSPTGISTDTQYF	TGTGCCAGCAGTCCTACAGGGATTAGCACAGATACGCAGTATTTT	NA	TRBV27	TRBJ2-3	NA
CATSDMRGVDTQYF	TGTGCCACCAGTGATATGAGAGGGGTGGATACGCAGTATTTT	NA	TRBV24-1	TRBJ2-3	NA
CASSVGQPYNEQFF	TGCGCCAGCAGCGTGGGACAGCCATACAATGAGCAGTTCTTC	TRBD1	TRBV5-1	TRBJ2-1	once
CASSPQPQRNTIYF	TGCGCCAGCAGCCCGCAACCACAGAGAAACACCATATATTTT	NA	TRBV4-1	TRBJ1-3	NA
CASSSGTPAYEQYF	TGCGCCAGCAGCTCCGGGACCCCGGCCTACGAGCAGTACTTC	NA	TRBV5-1	TRBJ2-7	NA
CASSEVSNQPQHF	TGTGCCAGCAGTGAGGTCAGCAATCAGCCCCAGCATTTT	NA	TRBV6-1	TRBJ1-5	NA
CASSLKGTNEKLFF	TGTGCCAGCAGCTTAAAAGGAACTAATGAAAAACTGTTTTTT	NA	TRBV7-9	TRBJ1-4	NA
CASSPRQGYGGDDGYTF	TGTGCCAGCAGCCCAAGACAGGGCTACGGAGGAGACGATGGCTACACCTTC	TRBD1	TRBV16	TRBJ1-2	NA
CSASTSGISDTQYF	TGCAGTGCTAGTACTAGCGGGATCTCAGATACGCAGTATTTT	TRBD2	TRBV20-1	TRBJ2-3	NA
CASSQDHSYNQPQHF	TGTGCCAGCAGCCAGGATCACAGCTACAATCAGCCCCAGCATTTT	NA	TRBV4-2	TRBJ1-5	NA
CASSMTGMNTEAFF	TGTGCCAGCAGTATGACGGGAATGAACACTGAAGCTTTCTTT	NA	TRBV2	TRBJ1-1	NA
CASSPSGQLNTEAFF	TGTGCCAGCAGCCCGTCAGGACAGCTGAACACTGAAGCTTTCTTT	NA	TRBV7-3	TRBJ1-1	NA
CASSYSKGTGSEKLFF	TGTGCCAGCAGTTACTCGAAGGGGACAGGGTCCGAAAAACTGTTTTTT	TRBD1	TRBV6-5	TRBJ1-4	once
CASSTGSTDTQYF	TGTGCCAGCAGCACTGGGTCCACAGATACGCAGTATTTT	NA	TRBV7-2	TRBJ2-3	NA
CASSGPGTDLFGYTF	TGTGCCAGCAGCGGACCCGGGACAGACCTTTTCGGCTACACCTTC	TRBD1	TRBV13	TRBJ1-2	NA
CATSGTISRGTGELFF	TGTGCCACCAGTGGAACTATCTCACGGGGTACCGGGGAGCTGTTTTTT	NA	TRBV24-1	TRBJ2-2	NA
CASSFSFRPSGANVLTF	TGTGCCAGCAGCTTTTCATTCAGACCTTCGGGGGCCAACGTCCTGACTTTC	NA	TRBV5-5	TRBJ2-6	NA
CASSQDAGLAGFANTGELFF	TGTGCCAGCAGCCAAGATGCGGGACTAGCGGGGTTCGCGAACACCGGGGAGCTGTTTTTT	TRBD2	TRBV3-1/TRBV3-2	TRBJ2-2	NA
CASSGTSGGTDTQYF	TGTGCCAGCAGTGGGACTAGCGGGGGCACAGATACGCAGTATTTT	TRBD2	TRBV6-4	TRBJ2-3	NA
CAIGQENEKLFF	TGTGCCATCGGACAGGAGAATGAAAAACTGTTTTTT	TRBD1	TRBV10-3	TRBJ1-4	NA
CATNGHLAKNIQYF	TGTGCCACCAATGGACACCTAGCCAAAAACATTCAGTACTTC	NA	TRBV24-1	TRBJ2-4	NA
CASSQETGRSNQPQHF	TGCGCCAGCAGCCAAGAGACCGGCCGTAGCAATCAGCCCCAGCATTTT	NA	TRBV4-1	TRBJ1-5	NA